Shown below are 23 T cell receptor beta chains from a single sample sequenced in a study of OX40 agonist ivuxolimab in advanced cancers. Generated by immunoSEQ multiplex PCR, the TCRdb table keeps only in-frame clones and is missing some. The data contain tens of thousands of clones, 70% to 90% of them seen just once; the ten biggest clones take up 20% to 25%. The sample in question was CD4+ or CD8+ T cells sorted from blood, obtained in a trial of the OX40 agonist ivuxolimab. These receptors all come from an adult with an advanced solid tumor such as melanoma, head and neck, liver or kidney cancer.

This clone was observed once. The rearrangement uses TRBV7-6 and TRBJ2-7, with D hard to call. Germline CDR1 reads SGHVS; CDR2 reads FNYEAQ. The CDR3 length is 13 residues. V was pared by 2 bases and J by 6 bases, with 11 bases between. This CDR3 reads CASSLILSGEQYF. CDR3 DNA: TGTGCCAGCAGCTTAATCCTTTCGGGCGAGCAGTACTTC.

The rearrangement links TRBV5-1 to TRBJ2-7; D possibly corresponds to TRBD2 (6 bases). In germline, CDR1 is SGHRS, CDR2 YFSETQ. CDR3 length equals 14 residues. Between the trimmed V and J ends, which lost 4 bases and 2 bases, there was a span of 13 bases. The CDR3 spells CASSVEGNPYEQYF. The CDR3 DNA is TGCGCCAGCAGCGTGGAGGGAAACCCCTACGAGCAGTACTTC.

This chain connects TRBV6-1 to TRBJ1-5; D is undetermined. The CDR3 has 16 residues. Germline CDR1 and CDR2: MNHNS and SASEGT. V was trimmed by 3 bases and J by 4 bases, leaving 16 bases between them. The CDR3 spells CASSDSGSYVNQPQHF. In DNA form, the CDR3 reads TGTGCCAGCAGTGATAGCGGGAGTTACGTTAATCAGCCCCAGCATTTT.

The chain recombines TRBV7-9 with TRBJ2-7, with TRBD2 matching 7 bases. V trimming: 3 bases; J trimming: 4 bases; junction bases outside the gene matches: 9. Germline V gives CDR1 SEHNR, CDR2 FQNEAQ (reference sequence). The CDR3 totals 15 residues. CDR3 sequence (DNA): TGTGCCAGCAGCTTGAGCGCCGGGAGGTTGTACGAGCAGTACTTC. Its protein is CASSLSAGRLYEQYF.

In DNA, the CDR3 is TGTGCCAGCGTACGCCCGGGACACGGGATTTATAGCAATCAGCCCCAGCATTTT. It codes for CASVRPGHGIYSNQPQHF. The V and J genes are TRBV21-1 and TRBJ1-5; the D segment call TRBD1 is taken from the table without a DNA check. TRBV21-1 is listed as a pseudogene. The CDR3 is 18 residues long.

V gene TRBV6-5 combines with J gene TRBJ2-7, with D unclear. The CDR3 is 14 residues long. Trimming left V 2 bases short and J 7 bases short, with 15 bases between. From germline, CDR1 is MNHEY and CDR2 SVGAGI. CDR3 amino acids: CASSYVSVSEEQYF. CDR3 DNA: TGTGCCAGCAGTTACGTATCGGTGTCGGAGGAGCAGTACTTC.

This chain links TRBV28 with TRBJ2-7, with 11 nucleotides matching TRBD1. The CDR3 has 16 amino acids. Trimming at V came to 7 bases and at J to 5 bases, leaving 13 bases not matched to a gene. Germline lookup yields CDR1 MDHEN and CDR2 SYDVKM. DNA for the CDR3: TGTGCCAGCACCTTCTACGGGACAGGGGGGAGCAACGAGCAGTACTTC. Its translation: CASTFYGTGGSNEQYF.

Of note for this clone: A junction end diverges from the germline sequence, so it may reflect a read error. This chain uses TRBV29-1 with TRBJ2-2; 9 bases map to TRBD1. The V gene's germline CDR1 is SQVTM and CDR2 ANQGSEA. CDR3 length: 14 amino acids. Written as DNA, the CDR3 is TGCGGCGTCACCGGGACAGGGTATACCGGGGAGCTGTTTTTT. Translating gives CGVTGTGYTGELFF.

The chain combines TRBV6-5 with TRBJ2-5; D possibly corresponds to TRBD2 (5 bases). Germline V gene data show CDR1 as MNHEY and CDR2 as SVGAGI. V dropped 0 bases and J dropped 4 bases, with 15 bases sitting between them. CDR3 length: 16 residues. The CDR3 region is CASSYSRTQLVETQYF. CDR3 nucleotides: TGTGCCAGCAGTTACTCACGGACTCAATTGGTAGAGACCCAGTACTTC.

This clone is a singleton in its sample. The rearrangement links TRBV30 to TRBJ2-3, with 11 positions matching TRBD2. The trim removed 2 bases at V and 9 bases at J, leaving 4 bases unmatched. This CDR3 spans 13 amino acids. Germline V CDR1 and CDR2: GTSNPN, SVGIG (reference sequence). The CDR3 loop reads CAWSPGTSGTQYF. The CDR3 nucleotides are TGTGCCTGGAGTCCAGGGACTAGCGGAACGCAGTATTTT.

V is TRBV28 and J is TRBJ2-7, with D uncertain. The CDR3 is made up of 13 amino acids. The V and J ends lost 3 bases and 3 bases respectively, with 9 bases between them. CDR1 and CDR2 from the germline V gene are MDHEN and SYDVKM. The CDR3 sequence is CASSLNSFYEQYF. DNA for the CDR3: TGTGCCAGCAGTTTGAACTCATTCTACGAGCAGTACTTC.

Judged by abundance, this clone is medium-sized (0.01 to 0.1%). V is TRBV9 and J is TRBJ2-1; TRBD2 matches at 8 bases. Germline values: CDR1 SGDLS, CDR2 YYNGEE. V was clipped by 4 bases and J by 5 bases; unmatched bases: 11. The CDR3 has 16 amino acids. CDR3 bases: TGTGCCAGCAGCTCACGGACTAGCAAAACCAACAATGAGCAGTTCTTC. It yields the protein CASSSRTSKTNNEQFF.

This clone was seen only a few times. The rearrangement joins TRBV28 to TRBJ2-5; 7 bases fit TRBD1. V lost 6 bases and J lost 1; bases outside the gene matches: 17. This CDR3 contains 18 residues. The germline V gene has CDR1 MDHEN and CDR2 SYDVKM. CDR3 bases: TGTGCCAGCAGCACACCCCCAGGGGGAAGGGGGATCCAAGAGACCCAGTACTTC. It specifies CASSTPPGGRGIQETQYF.

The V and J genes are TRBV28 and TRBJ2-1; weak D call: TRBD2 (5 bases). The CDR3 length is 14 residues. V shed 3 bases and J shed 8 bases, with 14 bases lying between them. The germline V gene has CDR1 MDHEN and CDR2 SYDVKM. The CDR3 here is CASSFRTSGHEQFF. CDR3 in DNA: TGTGCCAGCAGTTTCCGCACTAGTGGACATGAGCAGTTCTTC.

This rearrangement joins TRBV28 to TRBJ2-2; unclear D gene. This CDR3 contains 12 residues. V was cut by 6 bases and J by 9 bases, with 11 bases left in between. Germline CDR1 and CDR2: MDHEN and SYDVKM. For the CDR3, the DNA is TGTGCCAGCAGCCCTCTAGGCCGGGAGCTGTTTTTT. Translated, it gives CASSPLGRELFF. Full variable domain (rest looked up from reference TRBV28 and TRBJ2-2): DVKVTQSSRYLVKRTGEKVFLECVQDMDHENMFWYRQDPGLGLRLIYFSYDVKMKEKGDIPEGYSVSREKKERFSLILESASTNQTSMYLCASSPLGRELFFGEGSRLTVL.

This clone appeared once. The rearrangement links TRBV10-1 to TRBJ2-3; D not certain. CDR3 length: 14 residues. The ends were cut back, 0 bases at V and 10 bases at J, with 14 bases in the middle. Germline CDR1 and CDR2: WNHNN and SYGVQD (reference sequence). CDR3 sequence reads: CASSESWTLQAQYF. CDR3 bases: TGCGCCAGCAGTGAGTCCTGGACCCTTCAGGCGCAGTATTTT.

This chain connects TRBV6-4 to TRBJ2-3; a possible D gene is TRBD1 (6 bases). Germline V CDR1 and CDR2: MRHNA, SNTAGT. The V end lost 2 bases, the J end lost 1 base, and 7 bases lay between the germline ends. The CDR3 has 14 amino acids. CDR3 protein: CASSDAGGTDTQYF. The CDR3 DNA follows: TGTGCCAGCAGTGACGCAGGGGGCACAGATACGCAGTATTTT.

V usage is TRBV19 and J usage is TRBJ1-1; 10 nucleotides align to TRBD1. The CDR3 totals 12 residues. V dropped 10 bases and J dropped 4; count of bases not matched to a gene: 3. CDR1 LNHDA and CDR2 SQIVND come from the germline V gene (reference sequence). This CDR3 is CATRQGATEAFF. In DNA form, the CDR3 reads TGTGCCACTCGACAGGGGGCCACTGAAGCTTTCTTT.

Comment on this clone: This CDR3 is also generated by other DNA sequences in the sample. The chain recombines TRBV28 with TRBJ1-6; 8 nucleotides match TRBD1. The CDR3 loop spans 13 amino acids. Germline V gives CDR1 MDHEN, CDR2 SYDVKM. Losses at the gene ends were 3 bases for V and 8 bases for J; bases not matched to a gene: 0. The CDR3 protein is CASSLTGDSPLHF. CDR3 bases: TGTGCCAGCAGTTTGACAGGGGATTCACCCCTCCACTTT.

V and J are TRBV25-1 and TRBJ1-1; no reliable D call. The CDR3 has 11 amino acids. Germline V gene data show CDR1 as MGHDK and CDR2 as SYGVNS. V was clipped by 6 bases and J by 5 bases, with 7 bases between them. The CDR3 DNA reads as TGTGCCAGCAGATTGTTAACTGAAGCTTTCTTT. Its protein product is CASRLLTEAFF.

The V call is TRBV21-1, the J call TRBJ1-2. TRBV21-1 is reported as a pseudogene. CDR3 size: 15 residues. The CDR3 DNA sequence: TGTGCCAGCAGCAAAGATGACGGGGCACCCTATGGCTACACCTTC. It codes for CASSKDDGAPYGYTF.

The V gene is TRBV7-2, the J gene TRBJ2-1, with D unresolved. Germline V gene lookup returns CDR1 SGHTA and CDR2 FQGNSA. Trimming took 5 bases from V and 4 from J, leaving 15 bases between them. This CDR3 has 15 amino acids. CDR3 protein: CASSPTLSVYNEQFF. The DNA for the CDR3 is TGTGCCAGCAGCCCGACATTAAGTGTTTACAATGAGCAGTTCTTC.

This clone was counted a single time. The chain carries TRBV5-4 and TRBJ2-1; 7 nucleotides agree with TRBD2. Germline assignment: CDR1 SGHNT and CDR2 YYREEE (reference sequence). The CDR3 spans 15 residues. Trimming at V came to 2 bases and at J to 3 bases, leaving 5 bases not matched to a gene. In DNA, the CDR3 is TGTGCCAGCAGCTTTGCTAGCGGAGTCTACAATGAGCAGTTCTTC. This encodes CASSFASGVYNEQFF.